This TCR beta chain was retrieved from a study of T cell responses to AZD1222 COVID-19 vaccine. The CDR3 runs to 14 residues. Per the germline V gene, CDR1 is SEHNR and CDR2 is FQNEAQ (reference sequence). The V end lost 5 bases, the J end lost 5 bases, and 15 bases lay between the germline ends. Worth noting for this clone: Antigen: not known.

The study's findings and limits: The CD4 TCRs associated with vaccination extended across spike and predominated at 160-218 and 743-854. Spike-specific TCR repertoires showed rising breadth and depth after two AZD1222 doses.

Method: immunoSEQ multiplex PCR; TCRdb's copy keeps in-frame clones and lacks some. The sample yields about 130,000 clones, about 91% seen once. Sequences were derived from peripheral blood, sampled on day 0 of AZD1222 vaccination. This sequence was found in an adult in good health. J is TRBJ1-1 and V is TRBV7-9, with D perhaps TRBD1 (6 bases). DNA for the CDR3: TGTGCCAGCAGCCAACGACAGGTTAGGACTGAAGCTTTCTTT. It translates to CASSQRQVRTEAFF.